The rows below give T cell receptor beta chains drawn from one sample of a study of human T cells and chemical hapten exposure. In TCRdb, the RACE reads were re-called with MiXCR into one record per CDR3 protein. The top ten hold about 6.9% of the sample, which has some 70,000 distinct CDR3 sequences, 10% to 13% seen once. The specimen comprised whole blood, sampled in connection with sensitization to the hapten diphenylcyclopropenone (DPC). All receptors derive from a woman aged 45 to 65 with alopecia areata. Some clones in this sample may be carry-over from other donors' samples. The CDR3 runs from the conserved cysteine through the conserved F or W. The D gene is left open where the match is weak. The listing skips clone size in some rows; elsewhere it reads once, few, many or a size class.

clone_size: few; d_call: TRBD2; j_call: TRBJ2-2; v_call: TRBV3-1; cdr3_aa: CASSLGRRTSGISSTGELFF; cdr3_nt: TGTGCCAGCAGCCTCGGACGGCGGACTAGCGGGATTAGTAGCACCGGGGAGCTGTTTTTT
clone_size: many; d_call: TRBD2; j_call: TRBJ2-1; v_call: TRBV30; cdr3_aa: CAWRTSGSNEQFF; cdr3_nt: TGTGCCTGGAGGACTAGCGGGAGCAATGAGCAGTTCTTC
clone_size: few; d_call: TRBD2; j_call: TRBJ2-1; v_call: TRBV7-9; cdr3_aa: CASNRGQGRELAGGSYNEQFF; cdr3_nt: TGTGCCAGCAACAGGGGACAGGGGAGGGAACTAGCGGGAGGATCCTACAATGAGCAGTTCTTC
clone_size: few; d_call: NA; j_call: TRBJ1-1; v_call: TRBV14; cdr3_aa: CASSPILFGPNTEAFF; cdr3_nt: TGTGCCAGCAGCCCAATATTATTCGGACCGAACACTGAAGCTTTCTTT
clone_size: many; d_call: NA; j_call: TRBJ2-3; v_call: TRBV14; cdr3_aa: CASSQPPLLGGRTDTQYF; cdr3_nt: TGTGCCAGCAGCCAACCCCCTCTACTTGGGGGGAGAACAGATACGCAGTATTTT
clone_size: NA; d_call: TRBD1; j_call: TRBJ1-2; v_call: TRBV4-1; cdr3_aa: CASTPLTGPSYGYTF; cdr3_nt: TGCGCCAGCACCCCTTTGACAGGGCCCTCCTATGGCTACACCTTC
clone_size: NA; d_call: NA; j_call: TRBJ2-7; v_call: TRBV28; cdr3_aa: CASRTGAAYEQYF; cdr3_nt: TGTGCCAGCAGAACCGGGGCCGCCTACGAGCAGTACTTC
clone_size: many; d_call: NA; j_call: TRBJ2-1; v_call: TRBV12-3/TRBV12-4; cdr3_aa: CASSPFPRLRGEQFF; cdr3_nt: TGTGCCAGCAGCCCATTCCCTCGACTCCGAGGTGAGCAGTTCTTC
clone_size: few; d_call: NA; j_call: TRBJ2-7; v_call: TRBV21-1; cdr3_aa: CASKGTSREQYF; cdr3_nt: TGTGCCAGCAAAGGGACCTCTCGCGAGCAGTACTTC
clone_size: many; d_call: TRBD2; j_call: TRBJ2-1; v_call: TRBV12-3/TRBV12-4; cdr3_aa: CASSLLAATQNEQFF; cdr3_nt: TGTGCCAGCAGTCTACTAGCGGCCACTCAGAATGAGCAGTTCTTC
clone_size: NA; d_call: TRBD1; j_call: TRBJ2-7; v_call: TRBV20-1; cdr3_aa: CSARSGQGAHEQYF; cdr3_nt: TGCAGTGCTAGAAGCGGACAGGGGGCTCACGAGCAGTACTTC
clone_size: NA; d_call: NA; j_call: TRBJ2-7; v_call: TRBV10-3; cdr3_aa: CAARVTAGSYEQYF; cdr3_nt: TGTGCCGCGAGGGTCACGGCGGGCTCCTACGAGCAGTACTTC
clone_size: few; d_call: NA; j_call: TRBJ2-7; v_call: TRBV6-2/TRBV6-3; cdr3_aa: CASSYRDTAEEQYF; cdr3_nt: TGTGCCAGCAGTTATCGGGACACGGCGGAAGAGCAGTACTTC
clone_size: few; d_call: NA; j_call: TRBJ1-1; v_call: TRBV3-1; cdr3_aa: CASSSWDIHNEAFF; cdr3_nt: TGTGCCAGCAGCAGTTGGGACATCCACAACGAAGCTTTCTTT
clone_size: NA; d_call: NA; j_call: TRBJ1-2; v_call: TRBV19; cdr3_aa: CASSILAGDVYGYTF; cdr3_nt: TGTGCCAGTAGTATTCTCGCAGGGGACGTCTATGGCTACACCTTC
clone_size: NA; d_call: NA; j_call: TRBJ2-2; v_call: TRBV29-1; cdr3_aa: CSVAQNTGELFF; cdr3_nt: TGCAGCGTTGCCCAGAACACCGGGGAGCTGTTTTTT
clone_size: NA; d_call: NA; j_call: TRBJ2-2; v_call: TRBV2; cdr3_aa: CASSLLRTPTGELFF; cdr3_nt: TGTGCCAGCAGCCTCTTACGGACTCCCACCGGGGAGCTGTTTTTT
clone_size: many; d_call: NA; j_call: TRBJ1-5; v_call: TRBV7-8; cdr3_aa: CASSPLVGNQPQHF; cdr3_nt: TGTGCCAGCAGCCCCCTCGTGGGGAATCAGCCCCAGCATTTT